This section outlines one T cell receptor beta chain sequence together with its context. The antigen is unknown. Germline lookup yields CDR1 ENHRY and CDR2 SYGVKD. The V and J ends lost 9 bases and 8 bases, in that order; junction bases with no gene match: 12. This CDR3 comprises 13 residues. The sample comes from a study of Graves' ophthalmopathy and Graves' hyperthyroidism. Study-level information: Absence of ophthalmopathy within 18 months of follow-up defined stable hyperthyroidism.

Study-level points and caveats: The model predicted progression of ophthalmopathy with a sensitivity of roughly 66%, and its specificity was roughly 72%.

CDR3 regions of TCR beta were amplified from RNA transcripts. A first-round RT-PCR used HTBI primers, followed by a second-round multiplex PCR. Via MiXCR, TCRdb re-called the multiplex PCR reads, giving one row per CDR3 protein. The sample shows about 1.1 million distinct CDR3 sequences, less than 45% of them seen only once. The chain couples TRBV10-3 to TRBJ2-7; 8 bases are shared with TRBD1. The TCR originated in an adult man with Graves' hyperthyroidism. The sample consisted of peripheral blood or thyroid tissue (not recorded which). CDR3: CAISGGNQPQQYF. In DNA form, the CDR3 reads TGTGCCATTTCAGGGGGCAATCAGCCCCAGCAGTACTTC.